One sample yielded the 8 T cell receptor beta chains listed below, sequenced in a study of neoadjuvant nivolumab and ipilimumab in lung cancer. The method was immunoSEQ multiplex PCR; TCRdb's version includes in-frame clones alone and lacks a portion of them. Altogether roughly 9,900 clones are present, roughly four fifths being singletons, with the ten largest covering roughly 3%. This specimen was peripheral blood, taken before neoadjuvant nivolumab, alone or with ipilimumab. The source is an adult with non-small cell lung cancer.

The rearrangement joins TRBV19 to TRBJ1-1, with 7 bases fitting TRBD1. The CDR3 length is 16 residues. Germline-derived CDR1 and CDR2 are LNHDA and SQIVND (reference sequence). Losses at the gene ends were 7 bases for V and 4 bases for J; bases not matched to a gene: 15. This chain's CDR3 is CASTLLPREGATEAFF. The CDR3 DNA follows: TGTGCCAGTACTCTCCTCCCTCGCGAGGGGGCCACTGAAGCTTTCTTT. The entire variable domain, with the rest obtained from reference TRBV19 and TRBJ1-1, is as follows: DGGITQSPKYLFRKEGQNVTLSCEQNLNHDAMYWYRQDPGQGLRLIYYSQIVNDFQKGDIAEGYSVSREKKESFPLTVTSAQKNPTAFYLCASTLLPREGATEAFFGQGTRLTVV.

The rearrangement uses TRBV9 and TRBJ2-7; a possible D gene is TRBD1 (6 bases). V was pared by 0 bases and J by 2 bases, with 9 bases between. The CDR3 is 14 residues long. Germline-derived CDR1 and CDR2 are SGDLS and YYNGEE. The CDR3 protein is CASSVGQGPYEQYF. Written as DNA, the CDR3 is TGTGCCAGCAGCGTAGGTCAGGGGCCCTACGAGCAGTACTTC.

DNA of the CDR3: TGTGCCAGCAGTTATGGGCCTTTGGGCGAGACCCAGTACTTC. This gives the protein CASSYGPLGETQYF. The chain couples TRBV6-5 to TRBJ2-5; no reliable D call. V lost 3 bases and J 5 bases, leaving 13 bases between the germline ends. CDR1 is MNHEY and CDR2 is SVGAGI in the germline V gene. This CDR3 is 14 amino acids long.

The genes are TRBV4-2 and TRBJ1-1; D is unresolved. The germline V gene has CDR1 LGHNA and CDR2 YNFKEQ. V was shortened by 5 bases and J by 2 bases, with 12 bases between the two germline ends. This CDR3 has 14 residues. CDR3 DNA sequence: TGTGCCAGCAGCTTGAAGGGCCTCAACACTGAAGCTTTCTTT. It specifies CASSLKGLNTEAFF.

The chain carries TRBV10-2 and TRBJ2-2, with D uncertain. The V gene's germline CDR1 is WSHSY and CDR2 SAAADI. The V and J ends lost 6 bases and 3 bases respectively, with 14 bases between them. This CDR3 is 15 amino acids long. The CDR3 region has the DNA TGCGCCAGCAGGGTTTGGGGTACGGACACCGGGGAGCTGTTTTTT. This codes for CASRVWGTDTGELFF.

V gene TRBV7-9 combines with J gene TRBJ1-6; no clear D. The germline CDR1 and CDR2 sequences are SEHNR and FQNEAQ (reference sequence). The ends were cut back, 5 bases at V and 11 bases at J, with 7 bases in the middle. This CDR3 region has 11 residues. CDR3 residues: CASSTTPPLHF. In DNA form, the CDR3 reads TGTGCCAGCAGCACCACCCCACCCCTCCACTTT. The full variable domain, completed using reference TRBV7-9 and TRBJ1-6, is DTGVSQNPRHKITKRGQNVTFRCDPISEHNRLYWYRQTLGQGPEFLTYFQNEAQLEKSRLLSDRFSAERPKGSFSTLEIQRTEQGDSAMYLCASSTTPPLHFGNGTRLTVT.

The V gene is TRBV28, the J gene TRBJ1-1; D remains unclear. From germline, CDR1 is MDHEN and CDR2 SYDVKM. The V end lost 5 bases, the J end lost 5 bases, and 15 bases lay between the germline ends. The length of the CDR3 is 14 residues. DNA of the CDR3: TGTGCCAGCAGTCTTCCCCGGTTTAGGACTGAAGCTTTCTTT. As protein: CASSLPRFRTEAFF.

The V gene is TRBV25-1, the J gene TRBJ1-2, with 8 nucleotides matching TRBD1. This CDR3 spans 14 amino acids. Germline CDR1 MGHDK, CDR2 SYGVNS. The V and J ends lost 3 bases and 2 bases, in that order; junction bases with no gene match: 2. The CDR3 DNA sequence: TGTGCCAGCAGTGACTACAGGGGGAACTATGGCTACACCTTC. Translation: CASSDYRGNYGYTF.